The source of this TCR beta chain is a study of Ad26.COV2.S vaccination and SARS-CoV-2 variants. The wider study: Each vaccinee took Ad26.COV2.S intramuscularly, once or twice 56 days apart.

The table came from immunoSEQ multiplex PCR; TCRdb's copy has only in-frame clones and leaves some out. Here the sample spans hundreds of thousands of clones, about 89% being singletons. Described treatment: around 19 received Ad26.COV2.S at low or high dose, single or two shots; several received placebo; per-sample allocation not given. Collection of samples fell on day 63 after the first vaccine or placebo injection. It was an adult aged 18-55 years in Boston who was the donor. The CDR3 is made up of 15 amino acids. Germline values: CDR1 LGHDT, CDR2 YNNKEL (reference sequence). V was trimmed by 2 bases and J by 0 bases, leaving 10 bases between them.

The clonotype originates from a person aged 18-60 years who received the Ad26.COV2.S COVID-19 vaccine or a placebo. The specimen was peripheral blood, collected in a trial of Ad26.COV2.S vaccine versus placebo. The V gene is TRBV3-1 (or the pseudogene TRBV3-2), the J gene TRBJ1-2, with a possible D match to TRBD1 (6 bases). The CDR3 spells CASSQRGGANYGYTF. The DNA for the CDR3 is TGTGCCAGCAGCCAAAGGGGGGGAGCTAACTATGGCTACACCTTC.